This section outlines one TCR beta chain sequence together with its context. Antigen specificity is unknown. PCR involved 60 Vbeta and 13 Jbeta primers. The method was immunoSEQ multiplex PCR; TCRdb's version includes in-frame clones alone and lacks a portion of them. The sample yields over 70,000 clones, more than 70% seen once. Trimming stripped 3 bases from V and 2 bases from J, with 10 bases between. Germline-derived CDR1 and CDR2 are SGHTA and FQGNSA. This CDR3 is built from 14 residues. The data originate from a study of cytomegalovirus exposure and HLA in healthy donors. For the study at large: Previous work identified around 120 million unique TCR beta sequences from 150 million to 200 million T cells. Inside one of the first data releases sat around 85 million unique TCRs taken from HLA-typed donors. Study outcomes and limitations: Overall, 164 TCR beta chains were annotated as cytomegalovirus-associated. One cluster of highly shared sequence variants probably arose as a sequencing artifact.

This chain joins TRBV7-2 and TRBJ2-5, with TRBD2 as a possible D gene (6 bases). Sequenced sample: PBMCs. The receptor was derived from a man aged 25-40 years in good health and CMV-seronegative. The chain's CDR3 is CASSFQGGQETQYF. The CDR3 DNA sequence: TGTGCCAGCAGCTTCCAGGGAGGTCAAGAGACCCAGTACTTC.